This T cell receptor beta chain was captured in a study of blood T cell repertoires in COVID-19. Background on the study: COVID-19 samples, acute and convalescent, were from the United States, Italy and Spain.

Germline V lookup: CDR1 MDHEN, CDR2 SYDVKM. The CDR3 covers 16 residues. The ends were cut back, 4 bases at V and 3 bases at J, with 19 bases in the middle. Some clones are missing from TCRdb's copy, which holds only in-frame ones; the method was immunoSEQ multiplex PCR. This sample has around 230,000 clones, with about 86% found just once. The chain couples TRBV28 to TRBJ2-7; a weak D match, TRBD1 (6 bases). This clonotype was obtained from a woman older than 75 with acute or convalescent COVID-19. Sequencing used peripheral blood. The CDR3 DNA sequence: TGTGCCAGCAGTTCAACAGGACAGAGCTTTAGCTACGAGCAGTACTTC. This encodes CASSSTGQSFSYEQYF.